These 28 T cell receptor beta chains share one sample of origin, sequenced in a study of T-cell memory formation after mild COVID-19. Using its own MiXCR run on the 5' RACE reads, TCRdb lists one record per CDR3 protein. This sample has 85,000 to 130,000 distinct CDR3 sequences, with about 18% found just once. The specimen sequenced was PBMCs or a T cell subset sorted from them (not recorded which). The receptors derive from an adult woman who had mild COVID-19 (a few samples of this study predate the infection). Cell type and time point are not known.

This clonotype has only a few counts. V is TRBV12-3 or TRBV12-4 and J is TRBJ1-4; no reliable D call. CDR3 length: 18 amino acids. Trimming took 3 bases from V and 0 from J, leaving 17 bases between them. CDR3 coding DNA: TGTGCCAGCAGTTTTGGTCAGGACCTTATTTCAACTAATGAAAAACTGTTTTTT. Protein product: CASSFGQDLISTNEKLFF.

Concerning this clonotype itself: Just one base apart from a much larger clone, this may be a read error. This chain connects TRBV7-2 to TRBJ2-7; 10 bases are a match to TRBD2. Germline CDR1 reads SGHTA; CDR2 reads FQGNSA. The CDR3 spans 16 residues. The DNA for the CDR3 is TGTGCCAGCAGCTCGGTTGGCCTAGCGGGAGCTTACGAGAAGTACTTC. Translation gives CASSSVGLAGAYEKYF.

This clonotype has just a few counts. V and J are TRBV20-1 and TRBJ2-1, with 7 bases aligning to TRBD2. The trim removed 0 bases at V and 3 bases at J, leaving 5 bases unmatched. This CDR3 spans 15 amino acids. CDR1 and CDR2 (germline): DFQATT, SNEGSKA (reference sequence). The CDR3 DNA reads TGCAGTGCTAGAGATTCGGGAGGCGACTACAATGAGCAGTTCTTC. It encodes CSARDSGGDYNEQFF.

This chain joins TRBV27 and TRBJ1-4; D is ambiguous. Between the trimmed V and J ends, which lost 6 bases and 8 bases, there was a span of 16 bases. There are 14 residues in the CDR3. Per the germline V gene, CDR1 is MNHEY and CDR2 is SMNVEV (reference sequence). The DNA of the CDR3 is TGTGCCAGCAGGAATTCGGATCCGAGGGAAAAACTGTTTTTT. Translation gives CASRNSDPREKLFF.

This rearrangement joins TRBV7-9 to TRBJ1-1, with D unclear. Germline CDR1 and CDR2: SEHNR and FQNEAQ (reference sequence). The V gene lost 8 bases and the J gene lost 4 bases, with 5 bases spanning the gap. The CDR3 extends over 10 amino acids. CDR3 residues: CASRATEAFF. CDR3 in DNA: TGTGCCAGCCGTGCCACTGAAGCTTTCTTT.

This chain joins TRBV5-5 and TRBJ2-7; D remains unclear. V was pared by 3 bases and J by 0 bases, with 10 bases between. The CDR3 consists of 14 residues. Germline CDR1 is SGHKS and CDR2 is YYEKEE (reference sequence). CDR3: CASSSALVSYEQYF. In nucleotides, the CDR3 is TGTGCCAGCAGCTCCGCGTTAGTCTCCTACGAGCAGTACTTC.

CDR3 sequence reads: CASSGPGQNTGELFF. The CDR3 DNA reads TGTGCCAGCAGCGGGCCCGGGCAGAACACCGGGGAGCTGTTTTTT. The V and J genes are TRBV7-6 and TRBJ2-2; D remains ambiguous. Germline assignment: CDR1 SGHVS and CDR2 FNYEAQ. V lost 5 bases and J lost 1, with 11 bases in between. The CDR3 consists of 15 residues.

V gene TRBV12-3 or TRBV12-4 combines with J gene TRBJ1-2; TRBD1 might be the D (5 bases). CDR3 length equals 14 residues. With 6 bases removed from V and 7 bases from J, the gap between germline ends came to 18 bases. The chain's CDR3 is CASSDMRRQGGYTF. CDR3 bases: TGTGCCAGCAGCGACATGCGGCGTCAGGGTGGCTACACCTTC.

In this sample, this clonotype turned up a few times. The chain has TRBV24-1 and TRBJ2-2, with 9 bases identical to TRBD2. The CDR3 loop spans 14 amino acids. The germline V gene encodes CDR1 KGHDR and CDR2 SFDVKD. Trimming at V came to 5 bases and at J to 7 bases, leaving 4 bases not matched to a gene. The CDR3 region has the DNA TGTGCCACCAGTGGTCAGCGGGAGGTCGGGGAGCTGTTTTTT. It yields the protein CATSGQREVGELFF.

Only a few counts were recorded for this clonotype. The CDR3 coding sequence is TGTGCCACCAGCTCACGTCAGGAGGCCTACACCTTC. Protein sequence: CATSSRQEAYTF. The chain has TRBV15 and TRBJ1-2; D remains ambiguous. The CDR3 runs 12 residues. V was shortened by 5 bases and J by 10 bases, with 14 bases between the two germline ends. CDR1 is LNHNV and CDR2 is YYDKDF in the germline V gene (reference sequence).

The chain recombines TRBV29-1 with TRBJ1-3, with D possibly being TRBD1 (5 bases). CDR3 size: 15 residues. The germline V gene encodes CDR1 SQVTM and CDR2 ANQGSEA. Trimming pared 0 bases from V and 2 bases from J, leaving 11 bases between. The CDR3 DNA follows: TGCAGCGTTGAAGAGGCAGGGAGGGCTGGAAACACCATATATTTT. Its protein is CSVEEAGRAGNTIYF. The whole variable domain, filled in from reference TRBV29-1 and TRBJ1-3, reads SAVISQKPSRDICQRGTSLTIQCQVDSQVTMMFWYRQQPGQSLTLIATANQGSEATYESGFVIDKFPISRPNLTFSTLTVSNMSPEDSSIYLCSVEEAGRAGNTIYFGEGSWLTVV.

This clonotype appeared many times. The chain employs TRBV4-1 and TRBJ1-2; no clear D. The CDR3 loop spans 14 amino acids. V was trimmed by 0 bases and J by 2 bases, leaving 7 bases between them. The germline V gene encodes CDR1 MGHRA and CDR2 YSYEKL. The CDR3 spells CASSQERGNYGYTF. The CDR3 DNA sequence: TGCGCCAGCAGCCAAGAGCGTGGGAACTATGGCTACACCTTC.

This chain links TRBV12-3 or TRBV12-4 with TRBJ2-2; D gene ambiguous. The V end was cut by 1 base, the J end by 6 bases, with 6 bases between. The CDR3 totals 13 residues. For the CDR3, the DNA is TGTGCCAGCAGTTTAGAGACGCCCGGGGAGCTGTTTTTT. This encodes CASSLETPGELFF.

The rearrangement joins TRBV12-5 to TRBJ2-7; D is possibly TRBD1 (5 bases). Germline V gives CDR1 LGHNT, CDR2 FRNRAP. The CDR3 runs 12 residues. V lost 7 bases, J lost 2 bases, and 9 bases lay in between. DNA of the CDR3: TGTGCTAGTGCAGACAGCACCTACGAGCAGTACTTC. This gives the protein CASADSTYEQYF.

This clonotype occurred a few times. The chain links TRBV19 to TRBJ2-7, with 7 bases that match TRBD1. The ends lost 5 bases at V and 4 bases at J; junction bases unmatched: 11. This CDR3 contains 15 residues. Germline V gene data show CDR1 as LNHDA and CDR2 as SQIVND (reference sequence). The CDR3 coding sequence is TGTGCCAGTAGTGCCCGGGACAGCTTTCTTTACGAGCAGTACTTC. Protein sequence: CASSARDSFLYEQYF.

The V and J genes are TRBV12-3 or TRBV12-4 and TRBJ1-5, with D unresolved. The CDR3 consists of 14 residues. Trimming removed 7 bases from V and 5 bases from J, with 15 bases in between. The DNA for the CDR3 is TGTGCCAGCACTCGGGATCTCGGAGATCAGCCCCAGCATTTT. Residues: CASTRDLGDQPQHF.

The genes are TRBV6-5 and TRBJ1-1, with a tentative D call TRBD1 (5 bases). The CDR3 is 12 residues long. V lost 0 bases and J 8 bases, leaving 7 bases between the germline ends. Looked up from germline, CDR1 is MNHEY and CDR2 is SVGAGI. The chain's CDR3 is CASSYSGEEAFF. The CDR3 bases are TGTGCCAGCAGTTACTCGGGGGAAGAAGCTTTCTTT.

This chain joins TRBV10-3 and TRBJ1-1, with 8 bases identical to TRBD1. This CDR3 contains 14 residues. V lost 5 bases to trimming and J lost 5 bases; unmatched junction nucleotides: 7. Germline V gene lookup returns CDR1 ENHRY and CDR2 SYGVKD. CDR3 residues: CAISTTGVGTEAFF. The CDR3 DNA follows: TGTGCCATCAGTACGACAGGGGTGGGGACTGAAGCTTTCTTT.

This sequence joins TRBV3-1 and TRBJ1-1; no clear D. The length of the CDR3 is 17 residues. CDR1 LGHDT and CDR2 YNNKEL come from the germline V gene (reference sequence). The ends were cut back, 5 bases at V and 0 bases at J, with 19 bases in the middle. The CDR3 region has the DNA TGTGCCAGCAGCAGCACGATAATTTCGGGGATGAACACTGAAGCTTTCTTT. Protein product: CASSSTIISGMNTEAFF.

This chain connects TRBV2 to TRBJ2-7, with D possibly matching TRBD2 (6 bases). CDR3 length equals 14 residues. Germline values: CDR1 SNHLY, CDR2 FYNNEI. Trimming left V 6 bases short and J 6 bases short, with 18 bases between. The CDR3 sequence: CASSEGTGVAEQYF. CDR3 nucleotides: TGTGCCAGCAGCGAGGGGACTGGGGTAGCCGAGCAGTACTTC.

This clonotype has only a few counts. This chain links TRBV4-1 with TRBJ1-2; 7 bases are shared with TRBD1. This CDR3 comprises 14 residues. In germline, CDR1 is MGHRA, CDR2 YSYEKL. V trimming: 5 bases; J trimming: 4 bases; junction bases outside the gene matches: 7. In DNA, the CDR3 is TGCGCCAGCAGCGAGGGGGCTCTAACCTATGGCTACACCTTC. Protein product: CASSEGALTYGYTF.

This clonotype was seen a handful of times. This chain uses TRBV24-1 with TRBJ2-2; unclear D gene. Germline loops: CDR1 KGHDR, CDR2 SFDVKD. The CDR3 is 12 residues long. V was clipped by 9 bases and J by 4 bases, with 8 bases between them. CDR3 DNA: TGTGCCACCTCGACGACCACCGGGGAGCTGTTTTTT. Protein: CATSTTTGELFF.

The CDR3 DNA reads TGCAGCGTTGAACGTGTTGGGAGGTCCAACTACGAGCAGTACTTC. It specifies CSVERVGRSNYEQYF. This chain connects TRBV29-1 to TRBJ2-7, with D possibly being TRBD2 (6 bases). There are 15 residues in the CDR3. Per germline, CDR1 SQVTM and CDR2 ANQGSEA. V lost 2 bases to trimming and J lost 3 bases, with 17 bases between them.

This clonotype has more than one count but fewer than ten. The rearrangement joins TRBV19 to TRBJ2-7; 10 bases line up with TRBD1. V lost 4 bases and J lost 5; bases outside the gene matches: 8. CDR3 length: 15 amino acids. Germline V gene sequence: CDR1 LNHDA, CDR2 SQIVND (reference sequence). The CDR3 DNA follows: TGTGCCAGTAGTACTTTGACAGGGGGCAGGGACGAGCAGTACTTC. It encodes CASSTLTGGRDEQYF.

The rearrangement joins TRBV4-1 to TRBJ1-1; the D gene is possibly TRBD1 (6 bases). The germline gives CDR1 MGHRA, CDR2 YSYEKL. The ends were cut back, 1 base at V and 1 base at J, with 10 bases in the middle. This CDR3 is built from 15 residues. The CDR3 nucleotides read TGCGCCAGCAGCCAAGTAAGACAGGCGAACACTGAAGCTTTCTTT. It yields the protein CASSQVRQANTEAFF.

This clonotype has more than one count but fewer than ten. The V call is TRBV6-6, the J call TRBJ1-2; perhaps TRBD1 as D (6 bases). V lost 9 bases to trimming and J lost 2 bases, with 13 bases between them. Germline CDR1 is MNHNY and CDR2 is SVGAGI (reference sequence). The CDR3 consists of 13 residues. The CDR3 is CASWTAINYGYTF. CDR3 sequence (DNA): TGTGCCAGTTGGACAGCGATAAACTATGGCTACACCTTC.

The V gene is TRBV4-1, the J gene TRBJ2-3; 8 bases agree with TRBD2. The CDR3 is 16 amino acids. The V segment lost 0 bases and the J segment 1 base; nucleotides outside the gene matches: 3. The germline V gene has CDR1 MGHRA and CDR2 YSYEKL. The chain's CDR3 is CASSQEPGLGTDTQYF. The CDR3 DNA sequence: TGCGCCAGCAGCCAAGAACCGGGACTAGGCACAGATACGCAGTATTTT.

This clonotype was picked up a small number of times. This chain uses TRBV14 with TRBJ2-1, with TRBD2 as a possible D gene (5 bases). Trimming shortened V by 4 bases and J by 4 bases, and 20 bases separated the two germline ends. CDR3 size: 17 residues. Germline CDR1 is SGHDN and CDR2 is FVKESK. CDR3 region: CASSPTISPNLYNEQFF. The CDR3 DNA reads TGTGCCAGCAGCCCGACTATATCCCCGAACTTGTACAATGAGCAGTTCTTC.